One sample yielded the 14 T cell receptor beta chains listed below, sequenced in a study of tumor-infiltrating lymphocytes in primary liver carcinoma. Researchers generated TCR beta cDNA from roughly 510 ng of total RNA, relying on a constant-region primer. Employing slightly modified ARM-PCR, three nested multiplex PCR rounds were run, and these gave rise to the TCR beta libraries. In the first two PCR rounds, TRBV1-TRBV30 forward primers were paired with a C-beta reverse primer, and each round lasted around 10 cycles. TCRdb recomputed calls from the multiplex PCR reads with MiXCR, one row per CDR3 protein. The table has 80,000 to 100,000 distinct CDR3 sequences, approximately 72% seen once. From unsorted bulk tissue weighing 20-30 mg, DNA and RNA were co-extracted. Input material: tumor-adjacent normal liver tissue. Receptors were obtained from a man aged 40-50 years with primary liver carcinoma and hepatitis B virus infection.

As concerns this clonotype: One end of the junction fails to match germline, which may point to a read error. The chain is built from TRBV28 and TRBJ2-2; 7 bases match TRBD1. Germline V CDR1 and CDR2: MDHEN, SYDVKM. The CDR3 is made up of 15 amino acids. CDR3 region: CASLLTGSGTVELFF. CDR3 nucleotide sequence: TGTGCCAGTTTATTGACAGGGTCGGGCACCGTGGAGCTGTTTTTT.

As for this clonotype: Sequence at one end of the junction differs from germline and may be a read error. The chain couples TRBV11-2 to TRBJ2-1, with a tentative D call TRBD1 (5 bases). This CDR3 comprises 15 residues. The germline V gene has CDR1 SGHAT and CDR2 FQNNGV. The CDR3 protein is CASNTGTGSYNEQFF. The CDR3, as DNA: TGTGCCAGCAACACAGGAACGGGCAGTTACAATGAGCAATTCTTC.

V usage is TRBV28 and J usage is TRBJ2-7, with 9 bases aligning to TRBD1. Germline lookup yields CDR1 MDHEN and CDR2 SYDVKM. V was clipped by 7 bases and J by 5 bases; unmatched bases: 9. The CDR3 spans 14 residues. CDR3 sequence (DNA): TGTGCCAGCACAGACCCGGGACAGGGAGACGAGCAGTACTTC. It encodes CASTDPGQGDEQYF.

At least ten counts were recorded for this clonotype. This sequence joins TRBV6-1 and TRBJ2-7, with 8 bases matching TRBD1. V lost 0 bases, J lost 0 bases, and 7 bases stayed unmatched. From germline, CDR1 is MNHNS and CDR2 SASEGT. This CDR3 has 17 amino acids. Written as DNA, the CDR3 is TGTGCCAGCAGTGAAGCGCTAGGGACAGGTCCCTCCTACGAGCAGTACTTC. It translates to CASSEALGTGPSYEQYF.

Comment on this clonotype: Being one base from a much bigger clone, this may be a read error. The chain links TRBV6-5 to TRBJ2-3, with no clear D. Trimming left V 2 bases short and J 2 bases short, with 8 bases between. Germline-derived CDR1 and CDR2 are MNHEY and SVGAGI. This CDR3 has 14 amino acids. The CDR3 DNA follows: TGTGCCAGCAGTTACCATACTCCCACAGATACGCAGTATTTT. Protein sequence: CASSYHTPTDTQYF.

The chain employs TRBV11-2 and TRBJ2-5, with D possibly matching TRBD2 (6 bases). V lost 8 bases to trimming and J lost 5 bases, with 18 bases between them. Germline CDR1 is SGHAT and CDR2 is FQNNGV. The CDR3 has 14 residues. CDR3 sequence (DNA): TGTGCCAGCTTAGGATTGGGGGGACGGGAGACCCAGTACTTC. Residues: CASLGLGGRETQYF.

In regard to this clonotype: This may be a read error, as it is one base from a much larger clone. The rearrangement uses TRBV4-2 and TRBJ2-3, with TRBD2 identical over 7 bases. The germline gives CDR1 LGHNA, CDR2 YNFKEQ. This CDR3 is built from 16 residues. After removal of 5 bases from V and 4 bases from J, the junction contained 12 bases not matched to a gene. The CDR3: CASSGRMVGGADTQYF. CDR3 DNA sequence: TGTGCCAGCAGCGGTCGAATGGTGGGAGGGGCAGATACGCAGTATTTT.

In regard to this clonotype: Germline is not matched at one junction end, which may reflect a read error. V and J are TRBV6-5 and TRBJ2-6; D gene ambiguous. The CDR3 length is 18 residues. Germline V gene data show CDR1 as MNHEY and CDR2 as SVGAGI. CDR3 sequence (DNA): TGTGCCATCAGTCTTTGGATAGGGATGAAAGCTGAGGCCAACGTCCTGACTTTC. Amino acids: CAISLWIGMKAEANVLTF.

A remark on this clonotype: It is unclear where the CDR3 begins or ends on the DNA, so no DNA is shown, and the CDR3 is as TCRdb lists it. The chain employs TRBV12-3 or TRBV12-4 and TRBJ1-6; TRBD1 is the table's D call and was not checked against the DNA. The CDR3 has 15 amino acids, counting both end residues. The CDR3 loop reads CAGSLGVGEGSPLYF.

As to this clonotype: A much more abundant neighbour one base away suggests this may be a read error. CDR3: CASSESIGGARGYTF. CDR3 nucleotide sequence: TGCGCCAGCAGTGAGAGCATTGGGGGCGCGAGAGGCTACACCTTC. The rearrangement links TRBV10-2 to TRBJ1-2; D possibly corresponds to TRBD1 (6 bases). V was pared by 2 bases and J by 8 bases, with 18 bases between. Germline CDR1 is WSHSY and CDR2 is SAAADI. The CDR3 loop spans 15 amino acids.

Notes on this clonotype: The CDR3 does not end in the conserved phenylalanine or tryptophan, so this is likely a read error. The rearrangement joins TRBV5-5 to TRBJ2-1, with 10 nucleotides matching TRBD1. This CDR3 is built from 13 residues. With V trimmed by 3 bases and J by 8 bases, 2 bases remained unmatched. Germline assignment: CDR1 SGHKS and CDR2 YYEKEE (reference sequence). In nucleotides, the CDR3 is TGTGCCAGCAGCTCTGGACAGGGGGATGAGCAGTTCTCC. Translating it yields CASSSGQGDEQFS.

As regards this clonotype: Germline is not matched at one junction end, which may reflect a read error. The chain combines TRBV28 with TRBJ2-6; 8 nucleotides line up with TRBD2. The CDR3 sequence is 19 residues long. CDR1 is MDHEN and CDR2 is SYDVKM in the germline V gene. The CDR3 region is CARSGGLFGSSSGANVLTF. In nucleotides, the CDR3 is TGTGCCCGCAGCGGGGGTCTTTTTGGTTCCTCCTCTGGGGCCAACGTCCTGACTTTC.

CDR3 loop: CASSLGGSAYEQYF. The CDR3 nucleotides read TGTGCCAGCAGTTTAGGAGGCAGCGCCTACGAGCAGTACTTC. J is TRBJ2-7 and V is TRBV12-3 or TRBV12-4, with D unclear. V gave up 1 base and J gave up 2 bases, with 9 bases separating them. This CDR3 contains 14 residues.

In this sample, this clonotype turned up many times. The gene calls are TRBV5-6 and TRBJ1-1; possibly TRBD1 for D (6 bases). Germline loops: CDR1 SGHDT, CDR2 YYEEEE. Trimming pared 3 bases from V and 2 bases from J, leaving 11 bases between. The CDR3 totals 14 residues. In DNA, the CDR3 is TGTGCCAGCAGCTCCCCCGGGGGCAACACTGAAGCTTTCTTT. It specifies CASSSPGGNTEAFF.